Below, 5 T cell receptor beta chains from the same sample are listed, as sequenced in a study of T cell repertoires in cytomegalovirus infection. TCRdb reanalysed the reads using MiXCR and keeps one entry per CDR3 protein. The table records 560,000 or so distinct CDR3 sequences, approximately 15% of them present only once. The specimen was CD8+ T cells from PBMCs. These receptor sequences come from a human donor in good health (CMV status not recorded). Some clones in this sample may be carry-over from other donors' samples.

V usage is TRBV4-1 and J usage is TRBJ1-5; D is unclear. CDR1 and CDR2 from the germline V gene are MGHRA and YSYEKL. Between the trimmed V and J ends, which lost 4 bases and 5 bases, there was a span of 12 bases. The CDR3 loop spans 14 amino acids. The chain's CDR3 is CASSPDKWDQPQHF. In DNA, the CDR3 is TGCGCCAGCAGCCCAGACAAGTGGGATCAGCCCCAGCATTTT.

This rearrangement joins TRBV9 to TRBJ1-1; D ambiguous. V was trimmed by 4 bases and J by 7 bases, leaving 17 bases between them. The CDR3 is 14 amino acids. The germline CDR1 and CDR2 sequences are SGDLS and YYNGEE. The CDR3 DNA is TGTGCCAGCAGCCCATCGGAGGGAGGCGGTGAAGCTTTCTTT. It encodes CASSPSEGGGEAFF.

This clonotype was found once. It may be a read error: a sequence one base away is much more abundant. The CDR3 ends on some other residue instead of the conserved phenylalanine or tryptophan, so this is likely a read error. The gene calls are TRBV19 and TRBJ2-1, with 7 bases fitting TRBD2. The trim removed 1 base at V and 7 bases at J, leaving 7 bases unmatched. The germline V gene encodes CDR1 LNHDA and CDR2 SQIVND (reference sequence). The CDR3 consists of 15 residues. DNA for the CDR3: TGTGCCAGTAGTATAGGAGGGAGGGGTAGAAATGAGCAGTTCTTA. This sequence encodes CASSIGGRGRNEQFL.

This clonotype was picked up a small number of times. The J gene is TRBJ1-5, the V gene TRBV20-1, with 9 bases matching TRBD1. Germline assignment: CDR1 DFQATT and CDR2 SNEGSKA (reference sequence). The CDR3 covers 14 residues. The J segment lost 9 bases and the V segment lost 7 bases, leaving 13 bases of the junction unmatched. CDR3 nucleotide sequence: TGCAGTGTCGGGGACAGGGCCCTTCTGGGGCCCCAGCATTTT. It codes for CSVGDRALLGPQHF.

This clonotype has at least ten counts. This chain joins TRBV6-5 and TRBJ2-3, with 7 nucleotides matching TRBD2. The V segment lost 4 bases and the J segment 7 bases; nucleotides outside the gene matches: 17. From germline, CDR1 is MNHEY and CDR2 SVGAGI. CDR3 length: 17 amino acids. The CDR3: CASSSFSGEGAVYTQYF. CDR3 DNA sequence: TGTGCCAGCAGTTCCTTCTCGGGGGAGGGCGCTGTGTATACGCAGTATTTT.